A selection of T cell receptor beta chains follows, all from one sample in a study of OX40 agonist ivuxolimab in advanced cancers. Data came from immunoSEQ multiplex PCR; TCRdb stores just in-frame clones and leaves some out. The sample lists around 77,000 clones; 85% were seen once. The specimen was CD4+ or CD8+ T cells sorted from blood, collected in a trial of the OX40 agonist ivuxolimab. These receptors originate from an adult with an advanced solid tumor such as melanoma, head and neck, liver or kidney cancer. CDR3s include the opening cysteine and the closing phenylalanine or tryptophan. D genes are given only for firm matches. The size field is filled for only some rows; it gives once, few, many or a size class.

cdr3_nt	cdr3_aa	d_call	clone_size	j_call	v_call
TGTGCCAGCAGCCGAAGGCCCGGGACAGGGGACTCCTACGAGCAGTACTTC	CASSRRPGTGDSYEQYF	TRBD1	.	TRBJ2-7	TRBV5-6
TGCGCCAGCAGCCCCGGGACTAGCGGCACCGGGGAGCTGTTTTTT	CASSPGTSGTGELFF	TRBD2	.	TRBJ2-2	TRBV5-1
TGTGCCAGCAGCCGATTCACAGATACGCAGTATTTT	CASSRFTDTQYF	.	.	TRBJ2-3	TRBV7-2
TGTGCCAGCAGCTCAGCAGGGGGCTTTGGGAATGAGCAGTTCTTC	CASSSAGGFGNEQFF	TRBD1	.	TRBJ2-1	TRBV7-9
TGTGCCAGCAGCACCCGTCATTGGGGGGCAGTTGAAAAACTGTTTTTT	CASSTRHWGAVEKLFF	.	.	TRBJ1-4	TRBV9
TGCGCCAGCAGCCAAGATAATCCCGGGGCCTATGGCTACACCTTC	CASSQDNPGAYGYTF	.	.	TRBJ1-2	TRBV7-9
TGTGCCAGTGGGACAGGTCGCAATCAGCCCCAGCATTTT	CASGTGRNQPQHF	TRBD1	.	TRBJ1-5	TRBV19
TGTGCCAGCAGCTTAAACTGGGCTTCCTACGAGCAGTACTTC	CASSLNWASYEQYF	.	.	TRBJ2-7	TRBV7-6
TGTGCCAGCAGCTTAGATGGGGGATCGAATACGCAGTATTTT	CASSLDGGSNTQYF	.	.	TRBJ2-3	TRBV7-8
TGTGCCAGCAGCTCTCGACAGTACAATGAGCAGTTCTTC	CASSSRQYNEQFF	.	.	TRBJ2-1	TRBV7-9
TGTGCCAGCACGAGGAGTATACAGGGGAACTATGGCTACACCTTC	CASTRSIQGNYGYTF	TRBD1	.	TRBJ1-2	TRBV6-1
TGTGCCAGCAGGGGGGACAGGACAAGCAATCAGCCCCAGCATTTT	CASRGDRTSNQPQHF	TRBD1	.	TRBJ1-5	TRBV2
TGTGCCTGGGGTAGAGGCGAAGCTTTCTTT	CAWGRGEAFF	.	few	TRBJ1-1	TRBV30
TGTGCCAGCAGCCAAGACAGGCATAACTATGGCTACACCTTC	CASSQDRHNYGYTF	.	.	TRBJ1-2	TRBV14
TGTGCCACCCAAGATTCCTACGAGCAGTACTTC	CATQDSYEQYF	.	.	TRBJ2-7	TRBV7-9
TGTGCCAGCAGCGTTGGGTCTGGAGACCAAAACATTCAGTACTTC	CASSVGSGDQNIQYF	.	.	TRBJ2-4	TRBV9
TGTGCCAGCAGCGGATCCAGGGAGTATGGCTACACCTTC	CASSGSREYGYTF	.	.	TRBJ1-2	TRBV7-8
TGTGCCAGCAGCGTGACCGGGAGTAATGAAAAACTGTTTTTT	CASSVTGSNEKLFF	.	.	TRBJ1-4	TRBV9
TGTGCCAGCAGCTTAGGGATCTACAATGAGCAGTTCTTC	CASSLGIYNEQFF	.	few	TRBJ2-1	TRBV5-8
TGTGCCAGCAAATTACAGGGTCCCAGCACAGATACGCAGTATTTT	CASKLQGPSTDTQYF	.	.	TRBJ2-3	TRBV6-5
TGTGCCAGCTATACGACTTCTGGGGCCAACGTCCTGACTTTC	CASYTTSGANVLTF	.	.	TRBJ2-6	TRBV6-5
TGTGCCAGCAGCGATACTAGCAATCAGCCCCAGCATTTT	CASSDTSNQPQHF	.	once	TRBJ1-5	TRBV7-2